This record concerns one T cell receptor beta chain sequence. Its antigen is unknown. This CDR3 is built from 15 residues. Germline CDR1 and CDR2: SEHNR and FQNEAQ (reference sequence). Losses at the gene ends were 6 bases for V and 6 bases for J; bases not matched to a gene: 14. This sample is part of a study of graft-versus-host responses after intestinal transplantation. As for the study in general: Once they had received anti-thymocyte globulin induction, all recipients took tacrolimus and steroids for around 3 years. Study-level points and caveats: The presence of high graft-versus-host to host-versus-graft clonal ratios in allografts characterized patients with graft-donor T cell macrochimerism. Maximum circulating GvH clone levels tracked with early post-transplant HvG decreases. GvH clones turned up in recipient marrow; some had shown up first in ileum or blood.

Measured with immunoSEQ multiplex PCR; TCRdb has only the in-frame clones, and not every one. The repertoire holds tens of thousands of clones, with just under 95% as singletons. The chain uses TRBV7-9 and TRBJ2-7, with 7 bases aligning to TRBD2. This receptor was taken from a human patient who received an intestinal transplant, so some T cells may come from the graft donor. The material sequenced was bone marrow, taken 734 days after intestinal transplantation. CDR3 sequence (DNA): TGTGCCAGCAGAACCGGGACTAATATGGGGGGCGAGCAGTACTTC. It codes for CASRTGTNMGGEQYF.